This record looks at one T cell receptor (beta chain) sequence and its context. The antigen is unknown. This entry belongs to a study of T cell responses to AZD1222 COVID-19 vaccine. Study results and limitations: Spike-specific TCR breadth rose after two AZD1222 doses, and depth rose as well. At 160-218 and 743-854, vaccine-associated CD4 TCRs were dominant, and they spanned spike.

Both about-4-week and about-12-week second-dose recipients were combined. This table comes from immunoSEQ multiplex PCR, and its TCRdb copy is limited to in-frame clones, with some not included. The sample has 150,000 to 200,000 clones; about 90% are singletons. From germline, CDR1 is MNHEY and CDR2 SVGEGT. The V and J ends lost 5 bases and 0 bases respectively, with 13 bases between them. This CDR3 contains 15 residues. This clonotype originated in an adult who received the AZD1222 COVID-19 vaccine. The input for sequencing was peripheral blood, taken 28 days after the second AZD1222 dose. The rearrangement uses TRBV6-2 or TRBV6-3 and TRBJ1-1; possible D gene TRBD1, 6 bases. The CDR3 here is CASSTVTGLNTEAFF. Here the CDR3 DNA reads TGTGCCAGCAGTACGGTGACAGGACTGAACACTGAAGCTTTCTTT.